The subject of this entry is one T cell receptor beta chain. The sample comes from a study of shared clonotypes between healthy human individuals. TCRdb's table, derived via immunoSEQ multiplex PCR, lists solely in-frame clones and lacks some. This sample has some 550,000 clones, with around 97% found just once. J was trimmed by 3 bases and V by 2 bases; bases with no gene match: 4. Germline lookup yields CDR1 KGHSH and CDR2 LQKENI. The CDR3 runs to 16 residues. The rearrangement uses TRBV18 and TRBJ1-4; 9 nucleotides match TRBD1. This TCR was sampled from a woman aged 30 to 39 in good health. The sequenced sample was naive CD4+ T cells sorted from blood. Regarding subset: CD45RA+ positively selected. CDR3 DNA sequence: TGTGCCAGCTCACCAAAGACAGGGGGGGCTAATGAAAAACTGTTTTTT. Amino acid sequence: CASSPKTGGANEKLFF.